Here is one T cell receptor (beta chain) with its context. CDR1 is MNHEY, CDR2 SVGAGI, per germline. Trimming took off 10 bases at V and 8 bases at J, with 18 bases between the two ends. The CDR3 consists of 14 residues. This sample stems from a study of blood T cell repertoires in COVID-19. About the research overall: Acute-phase and convalescent COVID-19 samples originated in the United States, Italy and Spain. Nucleic acid was either cDNA or gDNA, and it came from T cells, B-cell-depleted T cells, or PBMCs.

Original methodology: Amplification of reference gene primers was used by the study to estimate nucleated cell counts. Method: immunoSEQ multiplex PCR; TCRdb's copy keeps in-frame clones and lacks some. V and J calls and clone size follow that table, whereas D and trimming were derived from the DNA. The sample has fewer than 300,000 clones; approximately 83% are singletons. This clonotype originated in a person between 65 and 79 years old with COVID-19, enrolled during active disease. Sample: peripheral blood. The V and J genes are TRBV6-5 and TRBJ1-6; D is perhaps TRBD1 (5 bases). In DNA form, the CDR3 reads TGTGCCACCCAGATAGATCCAGGGTATTCACCCCTCCACTTT. It encodes CATQIDPGYSPLHF.